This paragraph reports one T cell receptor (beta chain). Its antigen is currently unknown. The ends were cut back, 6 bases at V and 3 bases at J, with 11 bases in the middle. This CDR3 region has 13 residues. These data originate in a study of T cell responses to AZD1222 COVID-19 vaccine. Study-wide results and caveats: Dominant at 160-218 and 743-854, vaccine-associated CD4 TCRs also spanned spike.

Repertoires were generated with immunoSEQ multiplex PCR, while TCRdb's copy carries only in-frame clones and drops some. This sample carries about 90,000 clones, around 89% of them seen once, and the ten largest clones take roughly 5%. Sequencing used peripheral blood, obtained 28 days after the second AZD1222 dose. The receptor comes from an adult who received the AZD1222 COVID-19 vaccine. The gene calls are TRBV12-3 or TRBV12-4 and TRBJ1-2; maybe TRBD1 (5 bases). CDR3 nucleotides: TGTGCCAGCAGCGCCGGGACGGACTATGGCTACACCTTC. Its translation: CASSAGTDYGYTF.